Here is one T cell receptor beta chain with its context. This specimen belongs to a study of T cell responses to AZD1222 COVID-19 vaccine. V shed 5 bases and J shed 7 bases, with 14 bases lying between them. The CDR3 contains 13 residues. Looked up from germline, CDR1 is MNHEY and CDR2 is SMNVEV (reference sequence). Profiled with immunoSEQ multiplex PCR; TCRdb holds only in-frame clones, not every one. Of some 160,000 clones in the sample, around 85% were seen once. The sequence derives from an adult who received the AZD1222 COVID-19 vaccine. The starting material was peripheral blood, obtained 28 days after the second AZD1222 dose. The chain couples TRBV27 to TRBJ1-2; D possibly corresponds to TRBD1 (5 bases). The CDR3 nucleotides read TGTGCCAGCAGTCACGACAGTTCGGCTGGCTACACCTTC. Its protein is CASSHDSSAGYTF.